These 32 T cell receptor beta chains came from one sample sequenced in a study of siplizumab effects on memory and regulatory T cells. TCRdb keeps only in-frame clones here, not all; method: immunoSEQ multiplex PCR. The table includes some 88,000 clones, around 90% detected once. The sequencing input was CD4+ T cells sorted from blood. Every receptor here comes from a human donor in good health.

V usage is TRBV6-6 and J usage is TRBJ2-4; TRBD1 matches at 9 bases. J was trimmed by 3 bases and V by 6 bases; bases with no gene match: 3. Germline-derived CDR1 and CDR2 are MNHNY and SVGAGI (reference sequence). CDR3 size: 14 residues. The DNA of the CDR3 is TGTGCCAGCAGGGGACAGGGTGGCAAAAACATTCAGTACTTC. The encoded protein is CASRGQGGKNIQYF.

The rearrangement joins TRBV30 to TRBJ2-2; D uncertain. V was trimmed by 0 bases and J by 8 bases, leaving 7 bases between them. The germline V gene has CDR1 GTSNPN and CDR2 SVGIG (reference sequence). The CDR3 spans 12 residues. CDR3 sequence reads: CAWSVDRGELFF. In nucleotides, the CDR3 is TGTGCCTGGAGTGTCGATCGGGGGGAGCTGTTTTTT.

This clone has a single count. The genes are TRBV6-6 and TRBJ2-7; tentatively, D is TRBD2 (6 bases). The CDR3 covers 13 residues. Germline V gene sequence: CDR1 MNHNY, CDR2 SVGAGI (reference sequence). Deletions cut 7 bases from V and 0 bases from J, with 10 bases between. The CDR3 DNA is TGTGCCAGCACGGGAGATAGCTCCTACGAGCAGTACTTC. Protein product: CASTGDSSYEQYF.

Regarding this clone: A junction end diverges from the germline sequence, so it may reflect a read error. DNA of the CDR3: TGTGCTAGCAGCCAGGACAGTTTCAAGACCCAGTACTTC. It codes for CASSQDSFKTQYF. This chain joins TRBV7-7 and TRBJ2-5; a weak D match, TRBD1 (6 bases). The CDR3 sequence is 13 residues long. Per germline, CDR1 SSHAT and CDR2 FNYEAQ (reference sequence).

V is TRBV19 and J is TRBJ1-2; the match to TRBD1 covers 12 bases. The CDR3 extends over 15 amino acids. Germline CDR1 is LNHDA and CDR2 is SQIVND (reference sequence). J was trimmed by 8 bases and V by 5 bases; bases with no gene match: 9. In DNA, the CDR3 is TGTGCCAGTAGTCCCCGGGACAGGGGGCGATGGGGCTACACCTTC. Amino acid sequence: CASSPRDRGRWGYTF.

The DNA for the CDR3 is TGTGCCAGCCAACTAGCGGGACTCTACAATGAGCAGTTCTTC. Encoded protein: CASQLAGLYNEQFF. The rearrangement uses TRBV19 and TRBJ2-1; 10 bases match TRBD2. With 9 bases clipped from V and 3 bases from J, the junction kept 5 bases outside the gene matches. Germline CDR1 is LNHDA and CDR2 is SQIVND (reference sequence). The CDR3 is 14 amino acids.

About this clone itself: Relative to the germline gene, one junction end is altered; a read error may explain this. The chain joins TRBV6-5 to TRBJ2-7; D gene unclear. CDR1 is MNHEY, CDR2 SVGAGI, per germline. The CDR3 has 14 residues. As DNA, the CDR3 is TGTACCAGCAGTTCCCCGGGCTCCTCTTACGAGCAGTACTTC. It translates to CTSSSPGSSYEQYF.

The V gene is TRBV5-6, the J gene TRBJ1-5, with D maybe TRBD1 (5 bases). CDR3 length equals 14 residues. V shed 4 bases and J shed 5 bases, with 13 bases lying between them. CDR1 is SGHDT, CDR2 YYEEEE, per germline. The CDR3 reads CASSSRGKHQPQHF. The CDR3 DNA is TGTGCCAGCAGCAGTCGGGGGAAGCATCAGCCCCAGCATTTT.

The chain uses TRBV14 and TRBJ2-7; D gene uncertain. Trimming removed 5 bases from V and 4 bases from J, with 18 bases in between. Germline CDR1 is SGHDN and CDR2 is FVKESK. The CDR3 length is 15 residues. The CDR3 sequence: CASSFSIGRTYEQYF. CDR3 nucleotide sequence: TGTGCCAGCAGCTTCTCGATAGGACGCACTTACGAGCAGTACTTC.

The rearrangement links TRBV7-2 to TRBJ2-1; TRBD2 agrees at 11 bases. This CDR3 is built from 19 residues. Unmatched junction bases numbered 10, after V lost 2 bases and J lost 1 base. Germline V gene sequence: CDR1 SGHTA, CDR2 FQGNSA. CDR3 sequence (DNA): TGTGCCAGCAGCTTACGGCGGCCAGGACTAGCGGGTTCCTACAATGAGCAGTTCTTC. Its protein is CASSLRRPGLAGSYNEQFF.

V gene TRBV19 combines with J gene TRBJ2-5; no definite D call. The end of the DNA aligns better with TRBJ2-7, so the J call may be wrong. Germline lookup yields CDR1 LNHDA and CDR2 SQIVND (reference sequence). This CDR3 spans 14 amino acids. CDR3 sequence (DNA): TGTGCCAGTAGTATACGGTCAGACTCCTACGAGCAGTACTTC. Translation: CASSIRSDSYEQYF.

The chain has TRBV12-5 and TRBJ1-2, with unresolved D. Trimming cost V 1 base and J 0 bases, with 12 bases left between them. This CDR3 is built from 16 residues. Germline values: CDR1 LGHNT, CDR2 FRNRAP. In nucleotides, the CDR3 is TGTGCTAGTGGTTTGGCTCCCACCCCTACTAACTATGGCTACACCTTC. It translates to CASGLAPTPTNYGYTF.

The chain is built from TRBV6-6 and TRBJ2-1; the match to TRBD2 covers 8 bases. This CDR3 spans 15 amino acids. From germline, CDR1 is MNHNY and CDR2 SVGAGI (reference sequence). The ends lost 6 bases at V and 5 bases at J; junction bases unmatched: 9. The CDR3 DNA reads TGTGCCAGCAGGCCCTGGGGGCGGGAGGACAATGAGCAGTTCTTC. As protein: CASRPWGREDNEQFF.

The V and J genes are TRBV19 and TRBJ1-5; a weak D match, TRBD1 (5 bases). Trimming left V 3 bases short and J 6 bases short, with 12 bases between. Looked up from germline, CDR1 is LNHDA and CDR2 is SQIVND (reference sequence). The CDR3 has 14 residues. The CDR3 DNA reads TGTGCCAGTAGTATTAGGTGGGGACGTCAGCCCCAGCATTTT. This codes for CASSIRWGRQPQHF.

The table lists this clone with a few counts. V is TRBV21-1 and J is TRBJ1-2. TRBV21-1 is a pseudogene segment. The CDR3 is 11 residues long. The CDR3 sequence: CASSLTGGYTF. The DNA of the CDR3 is TGTGCCAGCAGTTTAACCGGTGGCTACACCTTC.

The chain uses TRBV11-1 and TRBJ2-1; a possible D gene is TRBD1 (5 bases). There are 16 residues in the CDR3. V dropped 3 bases and J dropped 3 bases, with 15 bases sitting between them. Germline assignment: CDR1 SGHAT and CDR2 FQDESV (reference sequence). Here the CDR3 DNA reads TGTGCCAGCAGCTTCGGTCTACAGGCAAGCTACAATGAGCAGTTCTTC. Translation: CASSFGLQASYNEQFF.

The chain links TRBV6-1 to TRBJ1-5; 8 bases align to TRBD1. The CDR3 sequence is 14 residues long. Germline CDR1 is MNHNS and CDR2 is SASEGT. The junction had 4 bases not matched to a gene; V was cut back by 6 bases and J by 3 bases. This chain's CDR3 is CASSDRGVNQPQHF. CDR3 DNA: TGTGCCAGCAGCGACAGGGGAGTCAATCAGCCCCAGCATTTT.

This rearrangement joins TRBV5-6 to TRBJ2-2; D is undetermined. This CDR3 has 13 residues. The V end lost 0 bases, the J end lost 5 bases, and 5 bases lay between the germline ends. The germline CDR1 and CDR2 sequences are SGHDT and YYEEEE. CDR3 in DNA: TGTGCCAGCAGCTTGGGGAGAACCGGGGAGCTGTTTTTT. The encoded protein is CASSLGRTGELFF.

There are a few counts of this clone. The rearrangement uses TRBV6-1 and TRBJ2-3; D is uncertain. The CDR3 runs to 15 residues. The germline V gene has CDR1 MNHNS and CDR2 SASEGT. V was shortened by 5 bases and J by 6 bases, with 18 bases between the two germline ends. The CDR3 DNA follows: TGTGCCAGCAGTTTAATGCCGACCGACGCGGATACGCAGTATTTT. It is translated as CASSLMPTDADTQYF.

V gene TRBV30 combines with J gene TRBJ1-6; D is perhaps TRBD1 (5 bases). V was cut by 3 bases and J by 7 bases, with 22 bases left in between. The CDR3 is 17 residues long. Germline V CDR1 and CDR2: GTSNPN, SVGIG (reference sequence). In DNA form, the CDR3 reads TGTGCCTGGAGCCACTCACTCGGGGGAATAGAGAATTCACCCCTCCACTTT. Translated: CAWSHSLGGIENSPLHF.

This chain connects TRBV10-3 to TRBJ1-3; D is uncertain. The CDR3 spans 14 residues. Germline CDR1 reads ENHRY; CDR2 reads SYGVKD. Trimming shortened V by 7 bases and J by 0 bases, and 10 bases separated the two germline ends. This chain's CDR3 is CAIMPANSGNTIYF. The CDR3 coding sequence is TGTGCCATCATGCCAGCAAACTCTGGAAACACCATATATTTT.

The chain combines TRBV11-2 with TRBJ2-7, with 10 bases that match TRBD1. V lost 5 bases and J lost 4; bases outside the gene matches: 8. Germline values: CDR1 SGHAT, CDR2 FQNNGV. This CDR3 region has 15 residues. CDR3 DNA: TGTGCCAGCAGCCCATTGAGGGACAGGGGATACGAGCAGTACTTC. It codes for CASSPLRDRGYEQYF.

The chain recombines TRBV5-1 with TRBJ2-5; D gene ambiguous. The germline V and J ends were trimmed by 4 bases and 2 bases, with 3 bases remaining between them. Germline loops: CDR1 SGHRS, CDR2 YFSETQ. The CDR3 has 11 residues. The CDR3 DNA reads as TGCGCCAGCAGCATTCAAGAGACCCAGTACTTC. Protein sequence: CASSIQETQYF.

This chain connects TRBV19 to TRBJ1-2; 9 bases are shared with TRBD1. After removal of 7 bases from V and 8 bases from J, the junction contained 11 bases not matched to a gene. Germline V gene sequence: CDR1 LNHDA, CDR2 SQIVND (reference sequence). The CDR3 totals 14 residues. The CDR3 DNA is TGTGCCAGTACCAAATTACAGGGGGCCGGCGGCTACACCTTC. The encoded protein is CASTKLQGAGGYTF. Variable domain in full (rest from reference TRBV19 and TRBJ1-2): DGGITQSPKYLFRKEGQNVTLSCEQNLNHDAMYWYRQDPGQGLRLIYYSQIVNDFQKGDIAEGYSVSREKKESFPLTVTSAQKNPTAFYLCASTKLQGAGGYTFGSGTRLTVV.

The chain joins TRBV4-1 to TRBJ2-1; 8 nucleotides align to TRBD2. CDR1 and CDR2 (germline): MGHRA, YSYEKL. Unmatched junction bases numbered 10, after V lost 3 bases and J lost 9 bases. This CDR3 contains 15 residues. CDR3: CASSQREAKVGEQFF. In DNA, the CDR3 is TGCGCCAGCAGCCAGCGGGAGGCTAAAGTGGGTGAGCAGTTCTTC.

The gene calls are TRBV19 and TRBJ2-6; D unresolved. There are 16 residues in the CDR3. From germline, CDR1 is LNHDA and CDR2 SQIVND (reference sequence). Deletions cut 4 bases from V and 0 bases from J, with 10 bases between. The CDR3 sequence: CASSTRQRSGANVLTF. DNA for the CDR3: TGTGCCAGTAGTACACGACAACGCTCTGGGGCCAACGTCCTGACTTTC.

The chain uses TRBV7-2 and TRBJ2-3, with TRBD2 matching 9 bases. V was clipped by 5 bases and J by 4 bases; unmatched bases: 10. CDR1 is SGHTA and CDR2 is FQGNSA in the germline V gene. This CDR3 is built from 16 residues. Here the CDR3 reads CASSGGGAGGSDTQYF. CDR3 DNA: TGTGCCAGCAGCGGGGGGGGAGCGGGAGGCTCAGATACGCAGTATTTT.

For the CDR3, the DNA is TGCGCCAGCAGCCAGACTTCGGGGGTTGTCAGCGAGCAGTACTTC. This codes for CASSQTSGVVSEQYF. This chain uses TRBV4-1 with TRBJ2-7; a possible D gene is TRBD2 (6 bases). Germline CDR1 is MGHRA and CDR2 is YSYEKL. This CDR3 spans 15 amino acids. Deletions cut 3 bases from V and 6 bases from J, with 18 bases between.

V and J are TRBV10-3 and TRBJ2-7; D assignment may be TRBD1 or TRBD2 (6 bases each). This CDR3 is built from 14 residues. Trimming left V 8 bases short and J 3 bases short, with 17 bases between. The germline CDR1 and CDR2 sequences are ENHRY and SYGVKD. CDR3: CAIRRGALSYEQYF. CDR3 DNA sequence: TGTGCCATCCGGAGGGGGGCATTAAGCTACGAGCAGTACTTC.

This clone was counted once. The V gene is TRBV7-3, the J gene TRBJ2-5, with 9 bases aligning to TRBD1. Germline V gene sequence: CDR1 SGHTA, CDR2 FQGTGA. This CDR3 region has 16 residues. V was clipped by 1 base and J by 3 bases; unmatched bases: 6. The CDR3 bases are TGTGCCAGCAGCTTAAGAGGGGACAGGGAGGAAGAGACCCAGTACTTC. This sequence encodes CASSLRGDREEETQYF.

This clone was seen just once. This sequence joins TRBV19 and TRBJ2-7, with 12 bases fitting TRBD1. The CDR3 runs to 13 residues. Germline-derived CDR1 and CDR2 are LNHDA and SQIVND (reference sequence). V was pared by 10 bases and J by 7 bases, with 8 bases of the junction left unmatched. The CDR3 DNA reads as TGTGCCACTTGGGGACAGGGGGCGAGAGAGCAGTACTTC. It specifies CATWGQGAREQYF.

The gene calls are TRBV4-1 and TRBJ2-5, with D tentatively TRBD2 (5 bases). CDR1 is MGHRA and CDR2 is YSYEKL in the germline V gene. This CDR3 is built from 15 residues. Trimming took 3 bases from V and 4 from J, leaving 15 bases between them. CDR3 sequence (DNA): TGCGCCAGCAGCCAGGTCGGAGGTCTGGGAGAGACCCAGTACTTC. As protein: CASSQVGGLGETQYF.